The 6 T cell receptor beta chains reported below all come from one sample, sequenced in a study of cytomegalovirus exposure and HLA in healthy donors. Researchers ran the PCR with 60 Vbeta and 13 Jbeta primers. Profiling relied on immunoSEQ multiplex PCR, and the TCRdb table lists in-frame clones only, not all of them. The profile shows over 85,000 clones, 70% to 80% of them singletons. Sample: PBMCs. The receptors shown here come from a male donor in good health and CMV-seropositive.

V usage is TRBV7-2 and J usage is TRBJ2-7; 11 bases are shared with TRBD1. CDR1 SGHTA and CDR2 FQGNSA come from the germline V gene. V shed 4 bases and J 4 bases; nucleotides not matched to a gene: 6. The CDR3 contains 15 residues. The CDR3 reads CASSSGTGGPYEQYF. The CDR3, as DNA: TGTGCCAGCAGCTCCGGGACAGGGGGGCCTTACGAGCAGTACTTC. The full variable domain, in which reference TRBV7-2 and TRBJ2-7 provide the parts outside the CDR3, is GAGVSQSPSNKVTEKGKDVELRCDPISGHTALYWYRQSLGQGLEFLIYFQGNSAPDKSGLPSDRFSAERTGGSVSTLTIQRTQQEDSAVYLCASSSGTGGPYEQYFGPGTRLTVT.

To note about this clone: Other nucleotide sequences from this sample produce the same CDR3. The chain has TRBV7-2 and TRBJ1-5; a possible D gene is TRBD1 (5 bases). In germline, CDR1 is SGHTA, CDR2 FQGNSA. With 5 bases removed from V and 7 bases from J, the gap between germline ends came to 12 bases. CDR3 length: 13 residues. CDR3 in DNA: TGTGCCAGCAGCGCACAGGAGCAGCAGCCCCAGCATTTT. Translated, it gives CASSAQEQQPQHF.

This clone has a handful of counts. V usage is TRBV15 and J usage is TRBJ2-1; 8 positions agree with TRBD1. The CDR3 covers 16 residues. CDR1 LNHNV and CDR2 YYDKDF come from the germline V gene (reference sequence). The V segment lost 2 bases and the J segment 1 base; nucleotides outside the gene matches: 4. CDR3 in amino acids: CATSRPRGPSYNEQFF. The CDR3 region has the DNA TGTGCCACCAGCAGACCCAGGGGGCCGTCCTACAATGAGCAGTTCTTC. The full variable domain, in which reference TRBV15 and TRBJ2-1 provide the parts outside the CDR3, is DAMVIQNPRYQVTQFGKPVTLSCSQTLNHNVMYWYQQKSSQAPKLLFHYYDKDFNNEADTPDNFQSRRPNTSFCFLDIRSPGLGDTAMYLCATSRPRGPSYNEQFFGPGTRLTVL.

V gene TRBV28 combines with J gene TRBJ2-5; TRBD2 aligns across 10 bases. Losses at the gene ends were 3 bases for V and 4 bases for J; bases not matched to a gene: 23. The germline V gene has CDR1 MDHEN and CDR2 SYDVKM. This CDR3 spans 21 amino acids. DNA of the CDR3: TGTGCCAGCAGTTTTATAGCCCGACGCGGGGCCCTAGCGGGGGACCCAGAGACCCAGTACTTC. Amino acids: CASSFIARRGALAGDPETQYF. The full variable domain, rest sourced from reference TRBV28 and TRBJ2-5, is DVKVTQSSRYLVKRTGEKVFLECVQDMDHENMFWYRQDPGLGLRLIYFSYDVKMKEKGDIPEGYSVSREKKERFSLILESASTNQTSMYLCASSFIARRGALAGDPETQYFGPGTRLLVL.

This chain connects TRBV7-2 to TRBJ2-7; weak D call: TRBD1 (6 bases). The germline V gene has CDR1 SGHTA and CDR2 FQGNSA. The CDR3 runs 13 residues. V shed 5 bases and J shed 2 bases, with 10 bases lying between them. CDR3 in DNA: TGTGCCAGCAGCATGGACAGAGCCTACGAGCAGTACTTC. It encodes CASSMDRAYEQYF.

The gene calls are TRBV7-6 and TRBJ2-1, with D possibly being TRBD2 (6 bases). Germline V gene sequence: CDR1 SGHVS, CDR2 FNYEAQ. Trimming stripped 0 bases from V and 0 bases from J, with 9 bases between. The CDR3 contains 16 residues. The CDR3 coding sequence is TGTGCCAGCAGCTTAGCGGGGGGACCCTCCTACAATGAGCAGTTCTTC. Translated, it gives CASSLAGGPSYNEQFF.